This is a list of T cell receptor beta chains from one sample in a study of CD8 T cells in ankylosing spondylitis. TCRdb used MiXCR to reprocess the 5' RACE reads, holding one entry per CDR3 protein. The repertoire holds more than 150,000 distinct CDR3 sequences, roughly 13% seen once, with 15% to 20% in the top ten. The sequencing sample was made of blood, either unsorted or a sorted T cell fraction (not recorded which). The receptors were sampled from a male donor with ankylosing spondylitis or in good health (not recorded which). The CDR3 runs from the conserved cysteine through the conserved F or W. The D gene is left open where the match is weak. Clone sizes are given selectively: once, few, many, or a class where the clone is expanded.

size	J	V	D	CDR3	DNA
few	TRBJ1-4	TRBV4-1	NA	CASSQEGGSEKLFF	TGCGCCAGCAGCCAAGAGGGGGGCTCTGAAAAACTGTTTTTT
NA	TRBJ1-1	TRBV27	NA	CARQESGDTEAFF	TGTGCCAGACAGGAGTCGGGTGACACTGAAGCTTTCTTT
NA	TRBJ2-7	TRBV7-8	TRBD1	CASSLWPGGESYEQYF	TGTGCCAGCAGCTTATGGCCAGGGGGCGAATCCTACGAGCAGTACTTC
NA	TRBJ2-7	TRBV5-1	NA	CASSSDSFSYEQYF	TGCGCCAGCAGCTCCGACAGCTTCTCCTACGAGCAGTACTTC
few	TRBJ2-3	TRBV11-2	NA	CASSYSWDTDTQYF	TGTGCCAGCAGCTATAGCTGGGACACAGATACGCAGTATTTT
many	TRBJ2-7	TRBV29-1	TRBD2	CSVEVSGGIYEQYF	TGCAGCGTTGAAGTGAGCGGGGGGATCTACGAGCAGTACTTC
few	TRBJ1-2	TRBV20-1	TRBD1	CSAPPTGGNYGYTF	TGCAGTGCTCCACCGACAGGGGGGAACTATGGCTACACCTTC
many	TRBJ2-3	TRBV7-2	NA	CASSQMTDTQYF	TGTGCCAGCAGCCAGATGACAGATACGCAGTATTTT
NA	TRBJ2-3	TRBV12-3/TRBV12-4	NA	CASSSDTDTQYF	TGTGCCAGCAGTTCCGACACAGATACGCAGTATTTT
few	TRBJ2-5	TRBV7-9	NA	CASSLRGSRAGETQYF	TGTGCCAGCAGCTTAAGAGGATCAAGGGCCGGGGAGACCCAGTACTTC
few	TRBJ2-6	TRBV4-1	NA	CASSQEGQTMFSGANVLTF	TGCGCCAGCAGCCAAGAAGGACAGACAATGTTCTCTGGGGCCAACGTCCTGACTTTC
NA	TRBJ2-5	TRBV6-1	NA	CASSLPGLQETQYF	TGTGCCAGCAGTCTCCCGGGACTCCAAGAGACCCAGTACTTC
few	TRBJ2-3	TRBV6-1	NA	CASSGPDHTDTQYF	TGTGCCAGCAGTGGCCCGGACCACACAGATACGCAGTATTTT
few	TRBJ1-1	TRBV27	NA	CASSPRGSWTEAFF	TGTGCCAGCAGTCCAAGAGGGTCCTGGACTGAAGCTTTCTTT
NA	TRBJ2-5	TRBV25-1	TRBD2	CASSEPGGTQYF	TGTGCCAGCAGTGAACCGGGGGGGACCCAGTACTTC
few	TRBJ2-7	TRBV6-1	NA	CASSEKGVSYEQYF	TGTGCCAGCAGTGAAAAAGGGGTCTCCTACGAGCAGTACTTC
many	TRBJ2-1	TRBV4-1	NA	CASSQEGYPGNNEQFF	TGCGCCAGCAGCCAAGAAGGGTACCCCGGAAACAATGAGCAGTTCTTC
NA	TRBJ2-3	TRBV11-2	TRBD2	CASSLPSTSRDTDTQYF	TGTGCCAGCAGCTTGCCTTCGACTAGCAGAGACACAGATACGCAGTATTTT
NA	TRBJ1-3	TRBV4-1	NA	CASSHLGGAGTIYF	TGCGCCAGCAGCCACCTAGGGGGGGCCGGCACCATATATTTT
few	TRBJ1-2	TRBV12-3/TRBV12-4	TRBD1	CASSLLQGDGYTF	TGTGCCAGCAGTTTATTACAGGGGGATGGCTACACCTTC
NA	TRBJ2-7	TRBV5-1	NA	CASSPLPEEEQYF	TGCGCCAGCAGCCCTCTTCCTGAGGAAGAGCAGTACTTC
many	TRBJ2-1	TRBV6-5	TRBD2	CASSFGGGEQFF	TGTGCCAGCAGTTTCGGGGGGGGGGAGCAGTTCTTC
many	TRBJ2-2	TRBV12-3/TRBV12-4	TRBD2	CASSTSGVGTGELFF	TGTGCCAGCAGCACGAGCGGGGTCGGGACCGGGGAGCTGTTTTTT
NA	TRBJ2-3	TRBV20-1	NA	CSAIGTTGMSIRGDTQYF	TGCAGTGCTATCGGGACGACAGGCATGAGTATTCGCGGAGATACGCAGTATTTT
few	TRBJ2-7	TRBV4-1	NA	CASSRATMPPYEQYF	TGCGCCAGCAGCCGGGCGACTATGCCCCCCTACGAGCAGTACTTC
NA	TRBJ2-1	TRBV6-5	TRBD2	CASSNPTSGGANEQFF	TGTGCCAGCAGTAACCCGACTAGCGGGGGGGCAAATGAGCAGTTCTTC